This section outlines one T cell receptor (beta chain) sequence together with its context. It has no known antigen specificity. Base quality data are lacking; no much larger clone is found one base away. The sample comes from a study of T cell responses to AZD1222 COVID-19 vaccine (dated by TCRdb to the early 2020s). Looking at the study overall: AZD1222 recipients whose second dose came at about 4 weeks and those whose second dose came at about 12 weeks were combined into one group, since spike-specific TCR depth and breadth did not differ between the two schedules. TCR sequencing was performed for 230 to 250 trial participants, of whom about 200 were given two doses of AZD1222 and about 25 were given two doses of MenACWY control vaccine. Enrollment into the trials was organized by age into subgroups of 18-55, 56-69 and 70-plus years, and those subgroups contained about 160, 30 and 59 TCR-sequenced participants, respectively.

The CDR3 regions of human TCRbeta chains were analyzed by immunosequencing. The study's processing was this. Repertoire TCRs were checked for matches against a reference library of SARS-CoV-2-specific TCRs that had been generated using the MIRA antigen-specificity platform. Breadth meant the fraction of unique TCRs that were SARS-CoV-2-associated, whereas depth meant the fraction of total T cells that were SARS-CoV-2-associated. Using the MIRA data, every spike-specific TCR was mapped to the spike region that the TCR reacted to and assigned to either a CD4 or a CD8 class. Log10-transformed breadth and depth values were compared by one-way ANOVA with Sidak's multiple comparisons tests. Drawn from immuneACCESS, this table holds only the in-frame rearrangements with V and J called that TCRdb kept. Clones are partly lost; checked studies trace under half to an unresolved V gene and leave the rest unexplained. The D gene and trimming were derived from the DNA, and the V and J assignments and clone size from that table. The sample profile shows roughly 100,000 clones; roughly 87% of them were found once. Of the sample, roughly 1.7% is held by the ten largest clones.

Counted from cysteine to phenylalanine, this CDR3 has 16 amino acids. Only the CDR3 part of the read is kept: 48 bases, read in frame from the first base. The germline V gene provides CDR1 SGHTA and CDR2 FQGNSA. Clipping removes 8 bases from V and 4 bases from J, with 14 as the unmatched junction base count. Paper-wide results and their limitations: A significant rise in spike-specific TCR breadth and depth was observed after two AZD1222 doses relative to day 0 and relative to MenACWY recipients. Because no day 14 peak-response samples were available, the repertoires could be characterized only after the peak T cell response. Conclusions about previously exposed vaccinees are limited because only five to seven AZD1222 recipients were SARS-CoV-2 seropositive at baseline. Nearly half of unique spike-specific TCRs reportedly recognized epitopes outside regions mutated in the B.1.351 and B.1.1.7 variants. Participants were mostly white British and included more females than males, and it was suggested by the authors that clonal diversity may have been underestimated. CD4 TCRs associated with the vaccine covered the entire spike protein, and the dominant responses were in regions 160-218 and 743-854. The 56-69-year group was small, and its depth increase did not reach significance, likely because of low power.

The sample's time point label is to be understood as: baseline before first vaccination. Vaccinee samples were obtained from the UK trials COV001 and COV002, which included a single-blind randomized controlled phase 2/3 trial of AZD1222 (ChAdOx1 nCoV-19) in healthy adults. For TCRbeta chain sequencing, PBMC samples were collected from trial participants at day 0 and at day 28 after the second dose. The receptor comes from an adult in good health. The chain uses TRBV7-2 and TRBJ2-1, and 7 junction bases match TRBD2. This specimen was peripheral blood, taken on day 0 of AZD1222 vaccination. The CDR3 protein sequence reads: CASGDLAVKPYNEQFF. The nucleotide sequence reads as follows: TGTGCCAGCGGAGACCTAGCGGTCAAACCGTACAATGAGCAGTTCTTC. With all but the CDR3 taken from the reference TRBV7-2 and TRBJ2-1 genes, the full variable domain is: GAGVSQSPSNKVTEKGKDVELRCDPISGHTALYWYRQSLGQGLEFLIYFQGNSAPDKSGLPSDRFSAERTGGSVSTLTIQRTQQEDSAVYLCASGDLAVKPYNEQFFGPGTRLTVL.